This T cell receptor (beta chain) was retrieved from a study of CD8 T cells in ankylosing spondylitis. Many counts were recorded for this clonotype. Antigen specificity is unknown. Study-wide results and limits: Apparently characteristic of ankylosing spondylitis blood was a TCR beta motif (about eight highly homologous variants). Disease-associated clonotypes exhibited CD8+ identity and were relatively infrequent in peripheral blood. Significant enrichment of disease-linked clones was reported in matched ankylosing spondylitis synovial fluid. Several of the motif variants were reported before in synovial fluid and blood from reactive arthritis.

V gave up 8 bases and J gave up 0 bases, with 13 bases separating them. The length of the CDR3 is 14 residues. The V gene's germline CDR1 is SQVTM and CDR2 ANQGSEA. Libraries of TCR beta came from quantitative 5'-RACE with molecular barcodes. One entry per CDR3 protein, called by TCRdb with MiXCR from the 5' RACE reads. The sample holds around 390,000 distinct CDR3 sequences, about a fifth seen once. The chain couples TRBV29-1 to TRBJ2-2, with D possibly matching TRBD2 (5 bases). This TCR came from a male donor with ankylosing spondylitis. Input material: blood, either unsorted or a sorted T cell fraction (not recorded which). Here the CDR3 DNA reads TGCAGCCCTACTTCGGGGACGAACACCGGGGAGCTGTTTTTT. This encodes CSPTSGTNTGELFF.